This T cell receptor beta chain was identified during a study of shared clonotypes between healthy human individuals (dated by TCRdb to the early 2020s). About the study as a whole: The cohort included a few men and a couple of women between 18 and 49 years of age. Per donor, leukapheresis produced somewhere between about 0.94 and 9 billion PBMCs. To estimate repertoire size and how much clonotype sharing occurs between individuals, the study deeply sequenced the blood TCR repertoires of roughly 5 healthy adults. Libraries were prepared and TCR repertoires were sequenced by different laboratories using diverse techniques, in order to increase sequencing depth and limit assay-specific biases. For each donor, CD4 naive and CD4 memory were each run on three plates, CD8 naive on two plates, and CD8 memory on one plate.

Using the deep immunoSEQ assay, TCR CDR3 regions were amplified from genomic DNA by multiplex PCR. Genomic DNA extracted from each cell subset was distributed evenly over all wells of several immunoSEQ 96-well plates, and each plate served as one replicate. For sorted subsets, 200 to 250 ng of genomic DNA, equivalent to about 30,000 T cell genomes, went into each replicate PCR. Purified libraries were quantified with a Qubit 3.0 fluorometer, sized on a Bioanalyzer 2100, and re-quantified with the KAPA Library Quantification kit. Every immunoSEQ 96-well plate was sequenced on a separate single-read 150-cycle Illumina NextSeq 550 flow cell. Per the original workflow: Because the immunoSEQ output included only junctional sequences and no quality scores, the filtering could not be the same as the filtering used for full-length reads. Sequences were annotated with PyIR, a Python wrapper for IgBLAST v1.9, and V/J genes and CDR3 were assigned using IMGT germline references. Reads with weak V/J assignments (E-value above 1e-6), missing CDR3, stop codons, out-of-frame junctions, or ambiguous translated residues were removed. V3J clonotypes were defined by identical inferred V gene, J gene, and CDR3 amino acid sequence. To compute the percentage overlap between repertoires, the number of shared unique clonotypes was divided by the size of the smaller repertoire. Richness of each repertoire was evaluated using RTK rarefaction, the Chao1 estimator, and Recon v2.1 estimates of unobserved clonotypes. Generation probabilities for all TCRbeta clonotypes obtained by the gDNA method from a handful of donors were computed using OLGA. The immuneACCESS repertoire file appears here via TCRdb, limited to in-frame rearrangements. These files lack a portion of the clones; in checked studies, under half of the deficit traces to unresolved V genes, and the cause of the others is not known. The V and J calls and the clone size are those of that table, but D and trimming were determined from the DNA. The sample table shows 660,000 or so clones, and around 96% are seen once. The ten largest clones add up to 0.095% to 0.13% of the sample.

In regard to this clone: There is no known antigen for this receptor. No base quality values were provided; no much bigger clone lies one nucleotide off.

Broad study findings and their caveats: Estimated clonotype richness was generally larger for naive than for memory subsets. Sampling was restricted to blood, and TCR repertoires in tissue are likely to differ from TCR repertoires in blood. Higher generation probabilities were observed for clonotypes shared by all four sorted-subset donors than for non-shared clonotypes. The genetic and exposure-history diversity represented was limited by the small number of donors. Based on pairwise subsampling, the degree of clonotype sharing among donors was expected to be affected by sequencing depth. Even with the large sequencing depth, rarefaction of the sorted-subset datasets indicated that sequencing was incomplete. When a handful of donors were compared, the shared fraction of clonotypes was about 5% for naive CD4, approximately 3.5% for naive CD8, roughly 2.5% for memory CD4, and about 0.36% for memory CD8.

CD8 naive samples were CD45RO-negative cells positively selected for CCR7, giving a CD45RA+CCR7+ population that excluded TemRA cells. The donors were healthy, HIV-negative adults with no recently reported acute infections or vaccinations. Every donor was a Caucasian adult residing in Nashville, Tennessee, USA. Blood was obtained by leukapheresis, after which PBMCs were separated by Ficoll-Histopaque density gradient centrifugation and cryopreserved in liquid nitrogen vapor phase. Analytical flow cytometry was used to check the purity and quantity of each magnetically sorted T cell population. Genomic DNA was isolated from each sorted fraction and quantified by UV absorbance on a Nanodrop 2000c. The CDR3 holds 15 amino acids from the cysteine to the phenylalanine. The entry retains the CDR3 DNA only, 45 bases that are in frame from base 1. The germline V gene encodes CDR1 GTSNPN and CDR2 SVGIG (reference sequence). Germline trimming amounts to 3 bases on V and 5 bases on J, with 12 as the count of junction bases outside the gene matches.

This sequence uses TRBV30 and TRBJ2-5, with 7 central nucleotides matching TRBD1. Input material: naive CD8+ T cells sorted from blood. The cell subset or site label of this sample denotes: CD45RA+CCR7+. The clonotype originates from a woman in her 30s in good health. At the DNA level, the sequence is TGTGCCTGGAGGGGAAAGACAGGGTGGCTCGAGACCCAGTACTTC. Translated, it reads CAWRGKTGWLETQYF.